This T cell receptor beta chain was identified in a study of T cells after yellow fever vaccination. About this clonotype: A junction boundary mismatches the germline segment, possibly from a read error.

TCRdb reprocessed the 5' RACE reads with MiXCR, giving one entry per CDR3 protein. The sample carries around 320,000 distinct CDR3 sequences, 4% to 5.5% recorded once. The receptor's source is a man aged 18 to 29 who received the YFV17D yellow fever vaccine. Sequencing was performed on PBMCs, taken 15 days after the yellow fever booster vaccination.

The CDR3 here is CASSLAIRGRF. CDR3 sequence (DNA): TGTGCCAGCAGCTTAGCGATTCGGGGCCGGTTT. The chain combines TRBV7-9 with TRBJ1-1; D possibly corresponds to TRBD1 (5 bases). CDR1 is SEHNR and CDR2 is FQNEAQ in the germline V gene (reference sequence). CDR3 length: 11 amino acids.